The 23 T cell receptor beta chains in this list originate from one sample, sequenced in a study of molecular identifiers for immune sequencing clone quantification. TCRdb used MiXCR to reprocess the PCR reads, holding one entry per CDR3 protein. The sample has 10,000 to 12,000 distinct CDR3 sequences; about 20% are singletons. Sequencing was carried out using naive CD8+ T cells from blood, with Jurkat cell RNA spiked in. Subset described: FACS-sorted CD8+CD4-CCR7+CD45RA+ naive T cells. The receptors shown here come from a human donor in good health. Some libraries in this study had Jurkat cell RNA spiked in.

This clonotype was detected only a few times. This sequence joins TRBV27 and TRBJ1-1; 8 positions match TRBD1. There are 13 residues in the CDR3. The V segment lost 6 bases and the J segment 5 bases; nucleotides outside the gene matches: 5. The germline V gene has CDR1 MNHEY and CDR2 SMNVEV (reference sequence). CDR3 in amino acids: CASSQGARTEAFF. CDR3 nucleotides: TGTGCCAGCAGCCAGGGGGCGCGGACTGAAGCTTTCTTT.

Sample share makes this clonotype medium-sized. The chain employs TRBV4-2 and TRBJ2-5; 7 nucleotides line up with TRBD1. CDR1 LGHNA and CDR2 YNFKEQ come from the germline V gene. There are 14 residues in the CDR3. V lost 0 bases and J lost 3; bases outside the gene matches: 1. This CDR3 reads CASSQEGTEETQYF. Written as DNA, the CDR3 is TGTGCCAGCAGCCAAGAAGGGACAGAAGAGACCCAGTACTTC.

This clonotype was found a few times. The chain joins TRBV29-1 to TRBJ2-2; D unresolved. The germline V and J ends were trimmed by 7 bases and 4 bases, with 10 bases remaining between them. Germline values: CDR1 SQVTM, CDR2 ANQGSEA. The CDR3 is 12 residues long. The CDR3 here is CSGLEATGELFF. DNA for the CDR3: TGCAGCGGGCTAGAGGCCACCGGGGAGCTGTTTTTT.

Sample share makes this clonotype medium-sized. The chain is built from TRBV4-2 and TRBJ1-1; D unclear. CDR1 is LGHNA, CDR2 YNFKEQ, per germline. The V end lost 0 bases, the J end lost 0 bases, and 5 bases lay between the germline ends. The CDR3 extends over 14 amino acids. The CDR3: CASSQESMNTEAFF. In nucleotides, the CDR3 is TGTGCCAGCAGCCAAGAAAGCATGAACACTGAAGCTTTCTTT.

The rearrangement uses TRBV7-2 and TRBJ2-1; no clear D gene. Per the germline V gene, CDR1 is SGHTA and CDR2 is FQGNSA. Between the trimmed V and J ends, which lost 4 bases and 6 bases, there was a span of 7 bases. The CDR3 has 12 amino acids. CDR3 region: CASSCRPNEQFF. DNA of the CDR3: TGTGCCAGCAGCTGCCGCCCCAATGAGCAGTTCTTC.

This clonotype was counted a few times. The rearrangement links TRBV6-2 or TRBV6-3 to TRBJ2-7, with 8 bases matching TRBD1. The CDR3 has 14 amino acids. With 6 bases clipped from V and 2 bases from J, the junction kept 6 bases outside the gene matches. Germline V gene lookup returns CDR1 MNHEY and CDR2 SVGEGT. CDR3 residues: CASRPRDRTYEQYF. For the CDR3, the DNA is TGTGCCAGCAGACCTAGGGACAGGACCTACGAGCAGTACTTC.

The chain employs TRBV7-9 and TRBJ2-7, with no clear D. Trimming stripped 4 bases from V and 0 bases from J, with 7 bases between. Germline CDR1 is SEHNR and CDR2 is FQNEAQ (reference sequence). The CDR3 contains 13 residues. This chain's CDR3 is CASSSQNSYEQYF. The CDR3 nucleotides read TGTGCCAGCAGCTCTCAGAACTCCTACGAGCAGTACTTC.

By share of the sample, this clonotype is medium-sized (0.01 to 0.1%). The genes are TRBV12-3 or TRBV12-4 and TRBJ1-1; D is undetermined. Trimming removed 1 base from V and 0 bases from J, with 9 bases in between. The CDR3 runs 15 residues. The CDR3 sequence is CASSLGASVNTEAFF. In DNA form, the CDR3 reads TGTGCCAGCAGTTTAGGGGCTTCAGTGAACACTGAAGCTTTCTTT.

By proportion, this clonotype is medium-sized (0.01 to 0.1%). The chain carries TRBV7-6 and TRBJ2-3, with 11 bases lining up with TRBD2. J was trimmed by 5 bases and V by 5 bases; bases with no gene match: 9. The CDR3 runs 16 residues. The germline V gene encodes CDR1 SGHVS and CDR2 FNYEAQ. CDR3 protein: CASSLRLAGLQDTQYF. CDR3 in DNA: TGTGCCAGCAGCCTAAGACTAGCGGGATTGCAAGATACGCAGTATTTT.

On this clonotype: One base away lies a much larger clone, so this may be a sequencing read error. The genes are TRBV15 and TRBJ2-1; 13 nucleotides agree with TRBD2. The CDR3 covers 16 residues. Germline V lookup: CDR1 LNHNV, CDR2 YYDKDF (reference sequence). The CDR3, as DNA: TGTGCCGCCAGCAGAGGGACTAGCGGGGAGTACAATGAGCAGTTCTTC. It encodes CAASRGTSGEYNEQFF.

Details on this clonotype: A much larger clone differs by one base, so this may be a read error. The genes are TRBV6-2 or TRBV6-3 and TRBJ2-5; D gene uncertain. Germline CDR1 reads MNHEY; CDR2 reads SVGEGT. The CDR3 runs to 12 residues. In nucleotides, the CDR3 is TGTGCCAGCAGGAGTCCCCAAGAGCCCCAGTACTTC. This gives the protein CASRSPQEPQYF.

By share of the sample, this clonotype is medium-sized (0.01 to 0.1%). This sequence joins TRBV28 and TRBJ2-7, with D unclear. Germline CDR1 MDHEN, CDR2 SYDVKM. The CDR3 runs to 16 residues. V lost 3 bases to trimming and J lost 4 bases, with 19 bases between them. The CDR3 protein is CASSFRLGSMEYEQYF. The CDR3 DNA reads as TGTGCCAGCAGTTTCCGGCTAGGCTCCATGGAGTACGAGCAGTACTTC.

This clonotype is categorized as medium-sized. This chain uses TRBV9 with TRBJ2-3; D may be TRBD2 (6 bases). The germline gives CDR1 SGDLS, CDR2 YYNGEE. V lost 0 bases, J lost 2 bases, and 16 bases lay in between. The CDR3 contains 17 residues. CDR3 in DNA: TGTGCCAGCAGCGTAGAGGGGACTTCCCCCACCACAGATACGCAGTATTTT. This gives the protein CASSVEGTSPTTDTQYF.

This clonotype is termed medium-sized. V usage is TRBV20-1 and J usage is TRBJ1-1; D gene ambiguous. The CDR3 is made up of 13 amino acids. V dropped 0 bases and J dropped 6 bases, with 11 bases sitting between them. The V gene's germline CDR1 is DFQATT and CDR2 SNEGSKA (reference sequence). The CDR3: CSARDLYRAEAFF. The CDR3 DNA is TGCAGTGCTAGAGATCTTTATCGGGCTGAAGCTTTCTTT.

This clonotype was detected only a few times. Possible read error: a much larger clone is one base away. The genes are TRBV19 and TRBJ1-5; TRBD1 might be the D (5 bases). The germline gives CDR1 LNHDA, CDR2 SQIVND (reference sequence). The germline V and J ends were trimmed by 10 bases and 4 bases, with 29 bases remaining between them. This CDR3 comprises 18 residues. The CDR3 sequence is CATLGPRNSPAENQPQHF. The CDR3 DNA follows: TGTGCCACCCTGGGACCGCGGAATAGCCCTGCCGAAAATCAGCCCCAGCATTTT.

By share of the sample, this clonotype is medium-sized. This chain uses TRBV5-6 with TRBJ2-7, with D tentatively TRBD1 or TRBD2 (5 bases each). V lost 1 base and J 6 bases, leaving 11 bases between the germline ends. Germline values: CDR1 SGHDT, CDR2 YYEEEE. This CDR3 contains 13 residues. CDR3 DNA: TGTGCCAGCAGCTTGTACGAGGGGTCCGAGCAGTACTTC. It translates to CASSLYEGSEQYF.

This clonotype is medium-sized within its sample. The chain recombines TRBV29-1 with TRBJ2-7; 8 nucleotides agree with TRBD2. The CDR3 consists of 13 residues. The germline V gene encodes CDR1 SQVTM and CDR2 ANQGSEA. Losses at the gene ends were 7 bases for V and 3 bases for J; bases not matched to a gene: 8. CDR3 sequence reads: CSAGGGGLYEQYF. Here the CDR3 DNA reads TGCAGCGCCGGCGGCGGGGGGCTCTACGAGCAGTACTTC.

The sample holds many counts of this clonotype. The genes are TRBV12-5 and TRBJ1-1; D might be TRBD1 (5 bases). V dropped 5 bases and J dropped 7 bases, with 11 bases sitting between them. CDR1 is LGHNT and CDR2 is FRNRAP in the germline V gene. The CDR3 has 12 residues. The CDR3 loop reads CASGPSGGEAFF. The CDR3 nucleotides read TGTGCTAGTGGTCCGAGTGGGGGTGAAGCTTTCTTT.

The chain employs TRBV5-1 and TRBJ2-2; D gene unclear. Germline CDR1 SGHRS, CDR2 YFSETQ. The CDR3 length is 13 residues. CDR3: CARRWRNTGELFF. CDR3 DNA: TGCGCAAGAAGATGGCGGAACACCGGGGAGCTGTTTTTT. Variable domain in full (rest from reference TRBV5-1 and TRBJ2-2): KAGVTQTPRYLIKTRGQQVTLSCSPISGHRSVSWYQQTPGQGLQFLFEYFSETQRNKGNFPGRFSGRQFSNSRSEMNVSTLELGDSALYLCARRWRNTGELFFGEGSRLTVL.

CDR3 in DNA: TGTGCCAGCAGCGTAGGCGCGGGATCCTACGAGCAGTACTTC. Its translation: CASSVGAGSYEQYF. The chain combines TRBV9 with TRBJ2-7; TRBD2 might be the D (6 bases). Per the germline V gene, CDR1 is SGDLS and CDR2 is YYNGEE. V was shortened by 0 bases and J by 1 base, with 8 bases between the two germline ends. CDR3 length: 14 residues.

Regarding this clonotype: A much larger clone lies a single base off, so this may be a read error. V is TRBV5-1 and J is TRBJ2-2; the D is unclear. V was shortened by 0 bases and J by 0 bases, with 15 bases between the two germline ends. CDR3 length: 18 residues. CDR1 is SGHRS, CDR2 YFSETQ, per germline. The CDR3 DNA reads as TGCGCCAGCAGCTTGGATGGCGTTATACCCGCGAACACCGGGGAGCTGTTTTTT. This sequence encodes CASSLDGVIPANTGELFF.

Comments on this clonotype: This sequence may be a read error, since a much larger clone differs from it by one base. This chain uses TRBV10-3 with TRBJ2-2; the D is unclear. V lost 3 bases and J lost 4, with 6 bases in between. The length of the CDR3 is 13 residues. The germline V gene encodes CDR1 ENHRY and CDR2 SYGVKD. CDR3 loop: CAISDGVTGELFF. The DNA of the CDR3 is TGTGCCATCAGTGACGGCGTCACCGGGGAGCTGTTTTTT.

The V and J genes are TRBV4-3 and TRBJ2-3, with D tentatively TRBD2 (5 bases). Trimming removed 8 bases from V and 10 bases from J, with 28 bases in between. Per the germline V gene, CDR1 is LGHNA and CDR2 is YSLEER. The CDR3 is 16 amino acids. In DNA form, the CDR3 reads TGCGCCAGCCGCCCCGCGTTAGCGTCTAGCACCGCTCCGCAGTATTTT. As protein: CASRPALASSTAPQYF.